These 24 T cell receptor beta chains were sequenced from one sample in a study of identical twins. TCRdb re-called the 5' RACE reads with MiXCR, one entry per CDR3 protein. The table lists approximately 630,000 distinct CDR3 sequences, around 7.5% of them singletons, with over 1.5% in the top ten. The same specimen was also included in a second study, on yellow fever vaccine responses in identical twins.

Material: PBMCs. All receptors derive from a woman under 30 in good health.

Many counts were recorded for this clonotype. The chain couples TRBV29-1 to TRBJ2-7; 8 nucleotides align to TRBD2. This CDR3 spans 18 amino acids. Trimming removed 0 bases from V and 1 base from J; junction bases left unmatched: 14. Germline V gives CDR1 SQVTM, CDR2 ANQGSEA. The CDR3 DNA is TGCAGCGTTGAAGAGAAACGGGAGGGCCCTCGGTTTTCCTACGAGCAGTACTTC. Protein sequence: CSVEEKREGPRFSYEQYF.

The chain recombines TRBV10-3 with TRBJ2-5; 15 nucleotides align to TRBD2. The V segment lost 10 bases and the J segment 5 bases; nucleotides outside the gene matches: 14. Germline V gene lookup returns CDR1 ENHRY and CDR2 SYGVKD. The CDR3 totals 17 residues. DNA for the CDR3: TGTGCCACACTTGGACTAGCGGGGGGGACTTCCCGGGAGACCCAGTACTTC. Translated: CATLGLAGGTSRETQYF.

The V gene is TRBV25-1, the J gene TRBJ1-1; TRBD1 agrees at 7 bases. This CDR3 has 16 residues. The germline V gene has CDR1 MGHDK and CDR2 SYGVNS. Germline trimming cut 3 bases from V and 5 bases from J; bases unmatched to any gene: 12. The chain's CDR3 is CASSDTLTGRITEAFF. In DNA, the CDR3 is TGTGCCAGCAGTGATACTTTGACAGGGAGGATAACTGAAGCTTTCTTT. Variable domain in full (rest from reference TRBV25-1 and TRBJ1-1): EADIYQTPRYLVIGTGKKITLECSQTMGHDKMYWYQQDPGMELHLIHYSYGVNSTEKGDLSSESTVSRIRTEHFPLTLESARPSHTSQYLCASSDTLTGRITEAFFGQGTRLTVV.

The CDR3 sequence is CASSVEPKNQPQHF. CDR3 in DNA: TGTGCCAGCAGCGTAGAGCCCAAGAACCAGCCCCAGCATTTT. The chain uses TRBV9 and TRBJ1-5; D uncertain. CDR3 length: 14 amino acids. Deletions cut 0 bases from V and 7 bases from J, with 11 bases between. Germline lookup yields CDR1 SGDLS and CDR2 YYNGEE.

The genes are TRBV5-1 and TRBJ2-7; 9 positions match TRBD1. Germline CDR1 is SGHRS and CDR2 is YFSETQ. The CDR3 covers 15 residues. V was pared by 0 bases and J by 5 bases, with 6 bases of the junction left unmatched. As DNA, the CDR3 is TGCGCCAGCAGCTTGGGGGGACAGGGAAGGAACGAGCAGTACTTC. Its translation: CASSLGGQGRNEQYF.

This clonotype has just a few counts. V gene TRBV6-5 combines with J gene TRBJ2-5; 9 bases line up with TRBD1. Losses at the gene ends were 0 bases for V and 4 bases for J; bases not matched to a gene: 9. The CDR3 has 17 amino acids. CDR1 is MNHEY and CDR2 is SVGAGI in the germline V gene. CDR3 amino acids: CASSYSMDRGKLETQYF. Written as DNA, the CDR3 is TGTGCCAGCAGTTACTCGATGGACAGGGGAAAGTTAGAGACCCAGTACTTC.

In its sample, this clonotype was seen many times. V and J are TRBV6-1 and TRBJ2-3, with D tentatively TRBD2 (6 bases). The V gene lost 2 bases and the J gene lost 0 bases, with 15 bases spanning the gap. The V gene's germline CDR1 is MNHNS and CDR2 SASEGT. The CDR3 length is 17 residues. CDR3 nucleotide sequence: TGTGCCAGCAGTGAATTTAGTGGCGGGGTGAGCACAGATACGCAGTATTTT. It specifies CASSEFSGGVSTDTQYF.

The sample holds a few counts of this clonotype. This chain joins TRBV29-1 and TRBJ2-3; D is unclear. Germline V gives CDR1 SQVTM, CDR2 ANQGSEA. V was trimmed by 7 bases and J by 3 bases, leaving 11 bases between them. CDR3 length: 12 amino acids. CDR3 in amino acids: CSARVWTDTQYF. Written as DNA, the CDR3 is TGCAGCGCCCGAGTCTGGACAGATACGCAGTATTTT.

The chain's CDR3 is CASSFDGTNYGYTF. CDR3 DNA sequence: TGCGCCAGCAGCTTCGACGGGACCAACTATGGCTACACCTTC. V and J are TRBV5-1 and TRBJ1-2, with D possibly matching TRBD1 (5 bases). Germline values: CDR1 SGHRS, CDR2 YFSETQ. The CDR3 runs 14 residues. The germline V and J ends were trimmed by 2 bases and 2 bases, with 10 bases remaining between them.

Only a few counts were recorded for this clonotype. The gene calls are TRBV20-1 and TRBJ2-3; 7 nucleotides match TRBD2. The V and J ends lost 0 bases and 0 bases, in that order; junction bases with no gene match: 6. The CDR3 extends over 16 amino acids. Germline CDR1 and CDR2: DFQATT and SNEGSKA (reference sequence). The CDR3 reads CSARDLTSVSTDTQYF. The CDR3 DNA reads as TGCAGTGCTAGAGATCTCACTAGCGTAAGCACAGATACGCAGTATTTT.

This clonotype occurred a few times. This rearrangement joins TRBV6-1 to TRBJ2-2; TRBD2 aligns across 9 bases. The junction had 6 bases not matched to a gene; V was cut back by 6 bases and J by 4 bases. The CDR3 consists of 15 residues. Germline V gives CDR1 MNHNS, CDR2 SASEGT. The CDR3: CASRPSGAGTGELFF. CDR3 nucleotides: TGTGCCAGCAGGCCTAGCGGGGCCGGCACCGGGGAGCTGTTTTTT.

The J gene is TRBJ1-1, the V gene TRBV20-1; the D gene is possibly TRBD1 (5 bases). The ends were cut back, 3 bases at V and 4 bases at J, with 9 bases in the middle. Germline loops: CDR1 DFQATT, CDR2 SNEGSKA (reference sequence). The CDR3 totals 12 residues. CDR3 sequence reads: CSASIGGTEAFF. In DNA, the CDR3 is TGCAGTGCTAGTATCGGGGGCACTGAAGCTTTCTTT.

In DNA, the CDR3 is TGCAGTGCGCTCCGACAGGCCTATGGCTACACCTTC. Its translation: CSALRQAYGYTF. The gene calls are TRBV20-1 and TRBJ1-2, with D tentatively TRBD1 (6 bases). CDR1 is DFQATT, CDR2 SNEGSKA, per germline (reference sequence). The CDR3 has 12 residues. Trimming left V 6 bases short and J 4 bases short, with 12 bases between.

This clonotype was observed many times. The chain joins TRBV29-1 to TRBJ1-3, with a weak D call TRBD1 (5 bases). The CDR3 sequence is 13 residues long. Looked up from germline, CDR1 is SQVTM and CDR2 is ANQGSEA. V was shortened by 5 bases and J by 0 bases, with 8 bases between the two germline ends. CDR3: CSVLGGSGNTIYF. The CDR3 DNA sequence: TGCAGCGTTTTGGGGGGCTCTGGAAACACCATATATTTT.

Ten or more counts support this clonotype. The chain has TRBV12-3 or TRBV12-4 and TRBJ1-2, with TRBD1 identical over 7 bases. The V and J ends lost 2 bases and 7 bases, in that order; junction bases with no gene match: 10. CDR3 length equals 15 residues. CDR3 region: CASSLPGGSTSGYTF. DNA of the CDR3: TGTGCCAGCAGTTTACCAGGGGGATCGACTAGTGGCTACACCTTC.

This clonotype was counted many times. V is TRBV10-3 and J is TRBJ1-2; D gene unclear. Trimming cost V 0 bases and J 3 bases, with 23 bases left between them. CDR1 ENHRY and CDR2 SYGVKD come from the germline V gene. This CDR3 contains 19 residues. The CDR3 DNA sequence: TGTGCCATCAGTGAGTCGAGAGGCAGAACCTCATCGTCGTACTATGGCTACACCTTC. Its protein product is CAISESRGRTSSSYYGYTF.

There are a few counts of this clonotype. The chain combines TRBV6-2 or TRBV6-3 with TRBJ2-1, with 11 bases matching TRBD2. CDR1 is MNHEY, CDR2 SVGEGT, per germline. The J segment lost 8 bases and the V segment lost 6 bases, leaving 12 bases of the junction unmatched. This CDR3 is 16 amino acids long. CDR3 bases: TGTGCCAGCAGACATAGCGGGGGGGCCGGAAGAGATGAGCAGTTCTTC. Amino acids: CASRHSGGAGRDEQFF.

This chain connects TRBV7-6 to TRBJ1-2, with a weak D call TRBD1 (5 bases). This CDR3 spans 16 amino acids. Trimming left V 2 bases short and J 7 bases short, with 20 bases between. The germline CDR1 and CDR2 sequences are SGHVS and FNYEAQ. The CDR3 loop is CASSLTQGAIDSGYTF. CDR3 DNA sequence: TGTGCCAGCAGCTTAACGCAGGGAGCGATAGATAGTGGCTACACCTTC. The full variable domain, completed using reference TRBV7-6 and TRBJ1-2, is GAGVSQSPRYKVTKRGQDVALRCDPISGHVSLYWYRQALGQGPEFLTYFNYEAQQDKSGLPNDRFSAERPEGSISTLTIQRTEQRDSAMYRCASSLTQGAIDSGYTFGSGTRLTVV.

This clonotype has at least ten counts. The chain has TRBV20-1 and TRBJ1-5; TRBD1 matches at 9 bases. The CDR3 extends over 14 amino acids. V was pared by 5 bases and J by 1 base, with 3 bases of the junction left unmatched. Germline CDR1 is DFQATT and CDR2 is SNEGSKA (reference sequence). CDR3 bases: TGCAGTGCTGGGACAGGGTACAGCAATCAGCCCCAGCATTTT. Its translation: CSAGTGYSNQPQHF.

This clonotype was observed a few times. The V gene is TRBV5-5, the J gene TRBJ2-5, with D maybe TRBD1 (6 bases). This CDR3 is built from 14 residues. V shed 4 bases and J shed 4 bases, with 14 bases lying between them. Germline assignment: CDR1 SGHKS and CDR2 YYEKEE (reference sequence). In nucleotides, the CDR3 is TGTGCCAGCAGCGGGCAGGGGATTCCAGAGACCCAGTACTTC. Translating gives CASSGQGIPETQYF.

This clonotype was counted only a few times. The J gene is TRBJ2-5, the V gene TRBV29-1; D is possibly TRBD1 (6 bases). Trimming stripped 6 bases from V and 1 base from J, with 15 bases between. Germline CDR1 and CDR2: SQVTM and ANQGSEA. The CDR3 runs to 14 residues. The CDR3 bases are TGCAGCGTGGATAATGACAGGATCCAAGAGACCCAGTACTTC. Amino acids: CSVDNDRIQETQYF.

The gene calls are TRBV6-5 and TRBJ1-1; D is possibly TRBD1 (6 bases). Germline assignment: CDR1 MNHEY and CDR2 SVGAGI. The CDR3 loop spans 14 amino acids. V lost 1 base and J 4 bases, leaving 10 bases between the germline ends. The CDR3 region has the DNA TGTGCCAGCAGTTACTGGAGGACAGCCACTGAAGCTTTCTTT. Residues: CASSYWRTATEAFF.

This clonotype was counted ten times or more. This sequence joins TRBV5-1 and TRBJ2-2; D possibly uses TRBD1 or TRBD2 (5 bases each). The V gene lost 4 bases and the J gene lost 0 bases, with 19 bases spanning the gap. Germline V gene sequence: CDR1 SGHRS, CDR2 YFSETQ. This CDR3 has 18 amino acids. The CDR3 nucleotides are TGCGCCAGCAGCGCCCAACCGGGACCTCCTGCGAACACCGGGGAGCTGTTTTTT. Its protein is CASSAQPGPPANTGELFF. Together with reference TRBV5-1 and TRBJ2-2, the CDR3 gives the full variable domain: KAGVTQTPRYLIKTRGQQVTLSCSPISGHRSVSWYQQTPGQGLQFLFEYFSETQRNKGNFPGRFSGRQFSNSRSEMNVSTLELGDSALYLCASSAQPGPPANTGELFFGEGSRLTVL.

This clonotype has only a few counts. This chain connects TRBV4-2 to TRBJ2-1; 8 bases fit TRBD1. Germline V gene data show CDR1 as LGHNA and CDR2 as YNFKEQ. Losses at the gene ends were 3 bases for V and 0 bases for J; bases not matched to a gene: 7. This CDR3 spans 17 amino acids. The CDR3 bases are TGTGCCAGCAGCCATCCCCGGGACAGGCCCTCCTACAATGAGCAGTTCTTC. This translates into CASSHPRDRPSYNEQFF.